Below, one T cell receptor (beta chain) is given with its context. In germline, CDR1 is MGHDK, CDR2 SYGVNS. The CDR3 has 15 amino acids. This entry belongs to a study of monozygotic twins with inflammatory bowel disease. Every sample had its cDNA made across eight separate reactions. TCRdb derives one entry per CDR3 protein from the 5' RACE reads, leaving out DNA. The repertoire table contains about 160,000 distinct CDR3 sequences. The sequenced sample consisted of blood. The V and J genes are TRBV25-1 and TRBJ2-5; there is no DNA to check the TCRdb D call of TRBD1. The TCR was taken from a human donor with ulcerative colitis or Crohn's disease, or a healthy co-twin of an affected twin (not recorded which). The CDR3 sequence is CASMKRQGAQETQYF. The variable domain in full, with the rest retrieved from reference TRBV25-1 and TRBJ2-5, is EADIYQTPRYLVIGTGKKITLECSQTMGHDKMYWYQQDPGMELHLIHYSYGVNSTEKGDLSSESTVSRIRTEHFPLTLESARPSHTSQYLCASMKRQGAQETQYFGPGTRLLVL.